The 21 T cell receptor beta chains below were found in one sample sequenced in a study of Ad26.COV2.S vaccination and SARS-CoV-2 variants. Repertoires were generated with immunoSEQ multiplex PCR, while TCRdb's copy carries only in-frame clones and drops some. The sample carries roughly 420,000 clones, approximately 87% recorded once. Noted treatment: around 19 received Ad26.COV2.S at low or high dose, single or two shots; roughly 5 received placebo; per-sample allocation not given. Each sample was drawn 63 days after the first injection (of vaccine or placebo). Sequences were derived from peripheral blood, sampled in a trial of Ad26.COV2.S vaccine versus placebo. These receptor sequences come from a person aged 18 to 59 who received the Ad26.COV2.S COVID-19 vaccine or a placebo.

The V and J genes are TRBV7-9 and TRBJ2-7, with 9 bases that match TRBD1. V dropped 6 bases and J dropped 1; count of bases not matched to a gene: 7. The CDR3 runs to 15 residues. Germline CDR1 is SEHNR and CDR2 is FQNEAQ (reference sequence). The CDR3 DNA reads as TGTGCCAGCAGTCCACAGGGGGCGAGGTCCTACGAGCAGTACTTC. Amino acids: CASSPQGARSYEQYF.

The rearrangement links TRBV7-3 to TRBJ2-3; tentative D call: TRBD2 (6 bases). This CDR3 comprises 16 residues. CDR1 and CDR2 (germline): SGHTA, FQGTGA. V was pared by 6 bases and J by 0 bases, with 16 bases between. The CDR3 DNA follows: TGTGCCAGCAGTTCAGGGACGGGAGAAAGCACAGATACGCAGTATTTT. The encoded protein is CASSSGTGESTDTQYF.

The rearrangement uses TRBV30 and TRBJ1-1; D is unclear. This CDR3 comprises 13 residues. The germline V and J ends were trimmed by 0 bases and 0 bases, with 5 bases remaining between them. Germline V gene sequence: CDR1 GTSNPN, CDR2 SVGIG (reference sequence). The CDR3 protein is CAWSVSVNTEAFF. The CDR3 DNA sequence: TGTGCCTGGAGTGTCTCGGTGAACACTGAAGCTTTCTTT.

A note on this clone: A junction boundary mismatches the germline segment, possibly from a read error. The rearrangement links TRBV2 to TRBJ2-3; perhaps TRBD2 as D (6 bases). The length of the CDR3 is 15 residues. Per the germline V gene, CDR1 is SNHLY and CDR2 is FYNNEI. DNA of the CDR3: TGTGCCAGCAGCGCCGGGAGCCGCGACTCAGATACGCAGTGTTTT. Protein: CASSAGSRDSDTQCF.

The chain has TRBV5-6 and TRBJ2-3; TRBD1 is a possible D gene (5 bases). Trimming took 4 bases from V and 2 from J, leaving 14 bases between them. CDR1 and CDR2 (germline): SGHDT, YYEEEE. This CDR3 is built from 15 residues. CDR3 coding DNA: TGTGCCAGCAGCGTCAGGGTTACCTACACAGATACGCAGTATTTT. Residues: CASSVRVTYTDTQYF.

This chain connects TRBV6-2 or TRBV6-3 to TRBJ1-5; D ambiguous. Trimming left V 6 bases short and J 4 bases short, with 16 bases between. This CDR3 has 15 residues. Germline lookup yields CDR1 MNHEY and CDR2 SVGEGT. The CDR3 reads CASSPRLMINQPQHF. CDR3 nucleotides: TGTGCCAGCAGCCCAAGGCTTATGATAAATCAGCCCCAGCATTTT.

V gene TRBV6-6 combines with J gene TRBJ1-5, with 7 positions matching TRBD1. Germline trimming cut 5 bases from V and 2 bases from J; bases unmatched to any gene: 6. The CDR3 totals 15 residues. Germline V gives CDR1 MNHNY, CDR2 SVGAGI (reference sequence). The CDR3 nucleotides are TGTGCCAGCAGTCTCCGGGACAGCCGCAATCAGCCCCAGCATTTT. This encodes CASSLRDSRNQPQHF.

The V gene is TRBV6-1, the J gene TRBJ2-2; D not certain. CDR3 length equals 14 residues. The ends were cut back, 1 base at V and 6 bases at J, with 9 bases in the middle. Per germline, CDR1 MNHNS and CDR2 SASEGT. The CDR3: CASSEERAAGELFF. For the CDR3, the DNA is TGTGCCAGCAGTGAAGAAAGGGCCGCCGGGGAGCTGTTTTTT.

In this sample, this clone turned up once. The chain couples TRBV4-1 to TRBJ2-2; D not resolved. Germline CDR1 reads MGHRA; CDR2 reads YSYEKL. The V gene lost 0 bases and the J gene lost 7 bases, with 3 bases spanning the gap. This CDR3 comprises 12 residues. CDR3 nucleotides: TGCGCCAGCAGCCAAGAGGGCGGGGAGCTGTTTTTT. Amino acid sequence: CASSQEGGELFF.

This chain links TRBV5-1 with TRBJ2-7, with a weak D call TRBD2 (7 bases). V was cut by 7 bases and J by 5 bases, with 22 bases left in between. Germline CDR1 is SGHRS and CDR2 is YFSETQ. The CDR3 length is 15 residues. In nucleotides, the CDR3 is TGCGCCAGCGCCCTGGGGGGGGCTACCCCCAACGAGCAGTACTTC. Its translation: CASALGGATPNEQYF.

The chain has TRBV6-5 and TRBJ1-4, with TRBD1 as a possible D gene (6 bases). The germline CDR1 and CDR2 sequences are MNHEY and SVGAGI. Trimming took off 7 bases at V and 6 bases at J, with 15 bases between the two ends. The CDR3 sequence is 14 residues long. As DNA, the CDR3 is TGTGCCAGCACTGGCCCAGGGGACGATGAAAAACTGTTTTTT. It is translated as CASTGPGDDEKLFF.

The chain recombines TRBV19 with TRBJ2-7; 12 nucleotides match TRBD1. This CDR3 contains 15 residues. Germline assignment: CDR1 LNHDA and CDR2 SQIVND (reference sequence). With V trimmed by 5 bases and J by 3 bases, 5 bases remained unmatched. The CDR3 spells CASSPGTGGVYEQYF. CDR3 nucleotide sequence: TGTGCCAGTAGTCCTGGGACAGGGGGCGTCTACGAGCAGTACTTC.

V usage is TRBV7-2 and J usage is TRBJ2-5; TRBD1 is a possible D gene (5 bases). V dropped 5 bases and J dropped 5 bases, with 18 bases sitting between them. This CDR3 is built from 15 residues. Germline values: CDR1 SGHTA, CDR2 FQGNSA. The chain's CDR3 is CASSRSGAIRETQYF. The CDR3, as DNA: TGTGCCAGCAGCCGGAGTGGGGCCATTCGGGAGACCCAGTACTTC.

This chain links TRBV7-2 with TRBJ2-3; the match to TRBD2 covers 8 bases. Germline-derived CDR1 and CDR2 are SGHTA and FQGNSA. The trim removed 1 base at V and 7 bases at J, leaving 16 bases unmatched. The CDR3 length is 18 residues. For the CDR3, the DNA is TGTGCCAGCAGCTTAGGAGTTTTGTCTGCGGGGGGCTTTCATACGCAGTATTTT. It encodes CASSLGVLSAGGFHTQYF. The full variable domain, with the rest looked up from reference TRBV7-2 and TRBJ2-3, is GAGVSQSPSNKVTEKGKDVELRCDPISGHTALYWYRQSLGQGLEFLIYFQGNSAPDKSGLPSDRFSAERTGGSVSTLTIQRTQQEDSAVYLCASSLGVLSAGGFHTQYFGPGTRLTVL.

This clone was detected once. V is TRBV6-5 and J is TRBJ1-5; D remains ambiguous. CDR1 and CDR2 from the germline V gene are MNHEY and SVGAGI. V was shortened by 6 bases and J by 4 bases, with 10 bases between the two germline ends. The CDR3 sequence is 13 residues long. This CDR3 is CASRRTINQPQHF. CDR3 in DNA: TGTGCCAGCAGAAGAACGATAAATCAGCCCCAGCATTTT.

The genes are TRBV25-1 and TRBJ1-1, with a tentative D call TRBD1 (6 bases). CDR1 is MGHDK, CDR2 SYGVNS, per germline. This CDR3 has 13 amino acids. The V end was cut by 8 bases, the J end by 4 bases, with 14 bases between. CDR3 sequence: CASGGGASTEAFF. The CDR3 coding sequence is TGTGCCAGCGGGGGGGGCGCGAGCACTGAAGCTTTCTTT.

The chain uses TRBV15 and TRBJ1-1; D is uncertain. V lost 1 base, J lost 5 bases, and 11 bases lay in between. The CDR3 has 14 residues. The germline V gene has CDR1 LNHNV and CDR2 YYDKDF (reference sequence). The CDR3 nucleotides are TGTGCCACCAGCAGAGGTCGGGGTGAAACTGAAGCTTTCTTT. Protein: CATSRGRGETEAFF.

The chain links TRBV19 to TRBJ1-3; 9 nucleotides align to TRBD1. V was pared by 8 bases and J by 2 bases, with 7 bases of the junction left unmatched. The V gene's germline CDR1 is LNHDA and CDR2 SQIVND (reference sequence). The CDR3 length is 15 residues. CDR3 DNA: TGTGCCAGTTCCGGGACAGGGAGCCCTGGAAACACCATATATTTT. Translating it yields CASSGTGSPGNTIYF.

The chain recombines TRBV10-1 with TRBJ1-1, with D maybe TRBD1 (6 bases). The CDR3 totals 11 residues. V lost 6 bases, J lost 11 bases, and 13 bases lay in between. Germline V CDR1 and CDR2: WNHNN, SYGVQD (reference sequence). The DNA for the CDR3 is TGCGCCAGCAGCGAAGGGGGGACGGCTTTCTTT. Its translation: CASSEGGTAFF.

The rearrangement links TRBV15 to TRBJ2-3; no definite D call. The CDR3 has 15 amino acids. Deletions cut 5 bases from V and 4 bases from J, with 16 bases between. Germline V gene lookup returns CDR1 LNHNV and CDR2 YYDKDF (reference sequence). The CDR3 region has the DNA TGTGCCACCAGCCCCTCGCCTCCGCGGTCAGATACGCAGTATTTT. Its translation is CATSPSPPRSDTQYF.

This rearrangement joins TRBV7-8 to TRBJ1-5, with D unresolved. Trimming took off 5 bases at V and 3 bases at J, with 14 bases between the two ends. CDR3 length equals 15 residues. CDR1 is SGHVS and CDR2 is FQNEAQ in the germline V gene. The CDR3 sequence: CASSPNREYNQPQHF. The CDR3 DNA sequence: TGTGCCAGCAGCCCTAACCGGGAGTACAATCAGCCCCAGCATTTT.